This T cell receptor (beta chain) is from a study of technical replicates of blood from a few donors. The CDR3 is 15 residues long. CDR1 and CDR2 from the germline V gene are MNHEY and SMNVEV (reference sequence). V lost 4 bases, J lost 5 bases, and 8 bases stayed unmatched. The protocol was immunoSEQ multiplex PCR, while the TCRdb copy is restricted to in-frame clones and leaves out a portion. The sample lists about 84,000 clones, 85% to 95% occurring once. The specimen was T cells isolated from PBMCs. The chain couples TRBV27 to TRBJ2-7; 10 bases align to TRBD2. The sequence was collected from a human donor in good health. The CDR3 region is CASSYLGTSENEQYF. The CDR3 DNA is TGTGCCAGCAGTTACCTAGGGACTAGCGAAAACGAGCAGTACTTC.